This section outlines one T cell receptor beta chain sequence together with its context. Its antigen remains unknown. TCRdb reprocessed the 5' RACE reads with MiXCR, giving one entry per CDR3 protein. This sample has 540,000 or so distinct CDR3 sequences; roughly 20% occur once, and the top ten carry about 12%. This sample is part of a study of T-cell memory formation after mild COVID-19. Study-level points and caveats: Some clones that responded turned up in pre-infection memory, which suggests that cross-reactive memory joined in.

This sequence originates from an adult woman who had mild COVID-19 (a few samples of this study predate the infection). Cell type and time point are not known. Sequenced sample: PBMCs or a T cell subset sorted from them (not recorded which).

The CDR3 sequence: CASSVGRQIDYGYTF. The CDR3 nucleotides are TGTGCCAGCAGCGTAGGTCGGCAGATAGACTATGGCTACACCTTC. The chain recombines TRBV9 with TRBJ1-2; unclear D gene. The CDR3 consists of 15 residues. V gave up 0 bases and J gave up 3 bases, with 12 bases separating them. Germline V gene sequence: CDR1 SGDLS, CDR2 YYNGEE.